Listed here are 5 T cell receptor beta chains from one sample, sequenced in a study of blood T cell repertoires in COVID-19 (TCRdb year 2020). Library prep was done by the immunoSEQ multiplex PCR assay. What TCRdb holds here is the immuneACCESS table cut down to in-frame rearrangements. Part of the clones is not present; checked against another copy, under half of the missing clones reflect an unresolved V gene, and the others are unexplained. The sample table contains more than 400,000 clones; only one count was recorded for 80% to 95% of them. The ten largest clonotypes hold 0.6% of the sample. The sample consisted of PBMCs or T cells enriched from blood (not recorded which). The receptor set was obtained from a man between 18 and 35 years old who had recovered from COVID-19.

This clone appeared once. This rearrangement joins TRBV19 to TRBJ1-1; TRBD1 agrees at 7 bases. After removal of 6 bases from V and 2 bases from J, the junction contained 9 bases not matched to a gene. CDR3 size: 15 residues. Germline-derived CDR1 and CDR2 are LNHDA and SQIVND (reference sequence). The CDR3 loop is CASRIRGTDNTEAFF. As DNA, the CDR3 is TGTGCCAGTAGGATCCGGGGGACAGATAACACTGAAGCTTTCTTT.

The V gene is TRBV7-9, the J gene TRBJ2-7, with 7 bases identical to TRBD1. Germline trimming cut 5 bases from V and 2 bases from J; bases unmatched to any gene: 12. CDR3 length: 16 amino acids. The V gene's germline CDR1 is SEHNR and CDR2 FQNEAQ (reference sequence). The CDR3 reads CASSHRGQNDTYEQYF. In DNA, the CDR3 is TGTGCCAGCAGCCACCGGGGACAGAACGATACCTACGAGCAGTACTTC. The variable domain in full, with the rest retrieved from reference TRBV7-9 and TRBJ2-7, is DTGVSQNPRHKITKRGQNVTFRCDPISEHNRLYWYRQTLGQGPEFLTYFQNEAQLEKSRLLSDRFSAERPKGSFSTLEIQRTEQGDSAMYLCASSHRGQNDTYEQYFGPGTRLTVT.

The chain carries TRBV18 and TRBJ1-2, with D hard to call. Germline CDR1 reads KGHSH; CDR2 reads LQKENI. The ends were cut back, 0 bases at V and 1 base at J, with 6 bases in the middle. The CDR3 extends over 14 amino acids. CDR3 DNA sequence: TGTGCCAGCTCACCACCGTACAGTAACTATGGCTACACCTTC. Translation gives CASSPPYSNYGYTF.

J is TRBJ1-5 and V is TRBV5-1; D is ambiguous. CDR3 length: 13 residues. Germline CDR1 reads SGHRS; CDR2 reads YFSETQ. V gave up 0 bases and J gave up 4 bases, with 5 bases separating them. CDR3 amino acids: CASSLGRNQPQHF. The DNA of the CDR3 is TGCGCCAGCAGCTTGGGCAGAAATCAGCCCCAGCATTTT.

The chain is built from TRBV10-2 and TRBJ1-5; D perhaps matches TRBD1 (6 bases). In germline, CDR1 is WSHSY, CDR2 SAAADI. The CDR3 covers 16 residues. Trimming removed 1 base from V and 0 bases from J, with 10 bases in between. CDR3 in amino acids: CASSEWTAYSNQPQHF. As DNA, the CDR3 is TGCGCCAGCAGTGAGTGGACAGCTTATAGCAATCAGCCCCAGCATTTT.